This T cell receptor beta chain was recovered during a study of graft-versus-host responses after intestinal transplantation. The CDR3 consists of 16 residues. After removal of 4 bases from V and 0 bases from J, the junction contained 7 bases not matched to a gene. Germline CDR1 is MNHEY and CDR2 is SMNVEV (reference sequence). Assay used: immunoSEQ multiplex PCR; TCRdb lists only in-frame clones, some missing. This sample has around 90,000 clones, with roughly 91% found just once. A word on this clone: The antigen is undetermined.

The clonotype comes from a human donor who received an intestinal transplant. The input for sequencing was unstimulated CD8+ T cells sorted from spleen or lymph node cells, taken before intestinal transplant. V and J are TRBV27 and TRBJ1-2; TRBD1 aligns across 8 bases. The CDR3 here is CASSSPWTGTNYGYTF. In DNA, the CDR3 is TGTGCCAGCAGTTCACCCTGGACAGGGACTAACTATGGCTACACCTTC.